This TCR beta chain was obtained from a study of PD-1 blockade in classical Hodgkin lymphoma. The study, taken as a whole, reports: Newly diagnosed patients reportedly trailed healthy donors in baseline TCR diversity. The drivers behind the repertoire differences, possibly disease activity or prior therapy, remain undefined.

Sample time point: newly diagnosed, previously untreated cHL patient sample. Newly diagnosed, untreated classical Hodgkin lymphoma PBMCs served as comparison. Trimming took 4 bases from V and 4 from J, leaving 10 bases between them. The V gene's germline CDR1 is GTSNPN and CDR2 SVGIG (reference sequence). The CDR3 length is 13 residues. Profiled with immunoSEQ multiplex PCR; TCRdb holds only in-frame clones, not every one. The table lists around 25,000 clones, around 94% of them singletons. Of note for this clone: The antigen remains unidentified.

Specimen: peripheral blood mononuclear cells (PBMCs). This receptor was identified in a human donor with classical Hodgkin lymphoma. The chain carries TRBV30 and TRBJ2-2; no clear D gene. Here the CDR3 reads CAWTTDSTGELFF. The CDR3 DNA is TGTGCCTGGACAACGGATAGCACCGGGGAGCTGTTTTTT.